What follows is one TCR beta chain and its context. What this receptor recognizes is not known. Qualities for individual bases were not recorded, and no much larger clone is one base off. The record originates from a study of blood T cells in healthy people across ages (dated by TCRdb to about 2015). Regarding the research as a whole: In model experiments, roughly one uniquely barcoded TCR beta cDNA molecule per two T cells was captured by template switching. Using deep sequencing normalized with unique cDNA molecular identifiers, the study measured how TCR beta repertoire diversity changes with age. The donors were split into four age groups: young (average around 15 years), middle-aged (around 40), aged (62) and long-lived (82). For two donors (one aged 18 to 29 and one aged 80 or older), the study analyzed two additional independent replicas of 1 million unique cDNA reads from the same blood draw.

The 40 or so donors, aged about 6 to 100 years, were systemically healthy Caucasian individuals from Russia. Ten milliliters of peripheral blood were drawn from each donor into EDTA-treated Vacutainer tubes. Ficoll-Paque density-gradient centrifugation was used to isolate PBMCs, with at least 7 million obtained per sample. Trizol reagent was used to extract total RNA from PBMCs, with at least 5 micrograms per sample. For every donor, flow cytometry on a PBMC aliquot measured the percentage of naive CD45RAhigh/CD27high T cells. The cysteine opens and the phenylalanine closes a CDR3 of 15 amino acids. The read is trimmed to its CDR3 DNA, 45 bases read in frame from base 1. Germline trimming amounts to 4 bases on V and 5 bases on J, with 7 as the count of junction bases outside the gene matches. Per the germline V gene, SGHVS is the CDR1 and FQNEAQ is the CDR2. Summary of the overall study and its limitations: A strong correlation was found between observed TCR beta diversity and the percentage of naive T cells measured by flow cytometry. Observed TCR beta diversity per million T cells fell roughly linearly with age, and a significant reduction was already apparent by age roughly 40. Estimates of total diversity based on one million sequenced T cells were regarded as lower bounds and as underestimates. Conclusive comparison of naive and antigen-experienced compartments was prevented by the profiling of bulk unsorted PBMCs. Because donor CMV infection status was unknown, age-related changes in expanded clonotypes were potentially confounded. The long-lived group showed more naive CD4+ T cells, fewer expanded clones and increased TCR diversity than the aged group, suggesting age selection.

The library was obtained by 5' RACE. Sequencing was performed on an Illumina HiSeq 2500. The second PCR ran for about 7 to 11 cycles and used a J-beta primer mix along with a sample-barcoded 5' primer. Each TCR beta cDNA molecule received a unique molecular identifier from a template-switch 5' adaptor carrying 12 random nucleotides. Each sample yielded at least 3 million CDR3-containing paired-end reads. First-strand cDNA was synthesized from all RNA with the Mint cDNA synthesis kit, primed by a TRBC-specific oligonucleotide. All cDNA was treated with uracil-DNA glycosylase and then went through a first 18-cycle PCR with the universal primers M1SS and BC2_uni_R. The original methods were these. Normalization of each sample was performed by random selection of 1 million high-quality reads, each carrying a distinct molecular identifier. Instead of being binned into consensus sequences, reads that shared molecular identifiers were thrown out. CDR3 identification, clonotype clustering and error correction used MiTCR with a Q25 quality threshold and the strictest error-elimination algorithm. A nonparametric unseen species model using Euler transformation provided a lower-bound estimate of total TCR beta diversity. The raw public reads went through TCRdb reprocessing: fastp at Q25, MiXCR clone calling, in-frame beta chains kept. Under each unique CDR3 protein, matching rows form one entry showing the most common genes and DNA. V and J calls and clone size were set by TCRdb, not the authors. The sample records 600,000 to 1,000,000 distinct CDR3 sequences, 20% to 25% of which are singletons. The top ten clones comprise under 4.5% of the sample.

In addition, the sample was reused for a study of T cells of mothers and their children. The second paper further reports: Nine systemically healthy Caucasian individuals served as donors, namely three mothers together with their six children. cDNA synthesis used all of the extracted RNA, with approximately 1.6 ug of RNA in each 15 ul reaction. In the second PCR, sample barcodes and 2-4 random nucleotides were introduced via the M1S primer. More than 8 million TCR beta CDR3 reads were obtained from each mother, and some 3.2 million reads were obtained from each child. Thymic selection shapes the output of TCR recombination in a similar way in related and unrelated pairs, and inherited differences have a minor effect. Normalized repertoire overlap in related mother-child pairs was always slightly higher than in unrelated mother-child pairs, but the difference was never significant. Persistent microchimeric T cell clones were not detected, at a sensitivity of 95 to 100 clones per million clonotypes. The study used deep NGS to compare TCR beta repertoires of mothers and children, seeking features distinguishing related mother-child pairs from unrelated individuals. The mean age was around 40 +/- 4 years for the mothers and roughly 11 +/- 4 years for the children. Libraries were sequenced on Illumina HiSeq 2000 with 100+100 nt paired-end reads after adapter ligation with NEBNext reagents. To avoid cross-contamination, the mother libraries and the child libraries were prepared a month apart and sequenced in separate runs. Each donor had between roughly 500,000 and 2,200,000 distinct TCR beta clonotypes identified. Naive TCR beta clonotypes were estimated from low-frequency clonotypes matched to each donor's FACS-determined naive share, without sorting.

The chain is assembled from TRBV7-8 and TRBJ2-3; TRBD2 lines up with 9 middle nucleotides. The sequencing sample was made of blood. The source of this sequence is a boy between 10 and 17 years old in good health. The nucleotide sequence reads TGTGCCAGCAGCTCCTCTAGCGGGGAGGTAGATACGCAGTATTTT. It translates to CASSSSSGEVDTQYF.